These 2 T cell receptor beta chains were sequenced from one sample in a study of T-cell reconstitution after alpha-beta-depleted transplantation in children listed by TCRdb under 2016. The library was obtained by PCR. Instrument used: Illumina HiSeq 2500. TCR library preparation used molecular barcoding, with unique molecular identifiers applied to normalize quantification of the TCRbeta repertoire. Through fastp at Q25 and MiXCR, TCRdb rebuilt clones from the public reads, retaining in-frame beta chains. Each record represents a unique CDR3 protein, reported with the most common genes and DNA among its rows. For this sample there are about 130,000 distinct CDR3 sequences; roughly 10% appear just once. The ten largest account for nearly 25% of the sample. The sample's treatment or condition label is to be understood as: allogeneic hematopoietic cell transplantation with graft depleted of TCRalphabeta T cells and CD19 B cells.

The sequences come from PBMCs, mostly from graft donor cells, collected 180 days after TCRalphabeta/CD19-depleted stem cell transplant. The source of these receptors is a girl less than two years old who had a stem cell transplant for combined immunodeficiency, so the T cells may come from the graft donor.

V and J are TRBV5-1 and TRBJ1-3, with D possibly matching TRBD1 (6 bases). Germline V gene lookup returns CDR1 SGHRS and CDR2 YFSETQ. The ends were cut back, 6 bases at V and 4 bases at J, with 20 bases in the middle. The CDR3 length is 16 residues. For the CDR3, the DNA is TGCGCCAGCACCCCAACGGGGGGGCAAAGGGGAAACACCATATATTTT. It is translated as CASTPTGGQRGNTIYF.

The rearrangement uses TRBV27 and TRBJ2-1; 9 bases are a match to TRBD2. The CDR3 loop spans 14 amino acids. Unmatched junction bases numbered 3, after V lost 3 bases and J lost 6 bases. Germline V gene lookup returns CDR1 MNHEY and CDR2 SMNVEV (reference sequence). CDR3 sequence: CASSFGLARNEQFF. In DNA form, the CDR3 reads TGTGCCAGCAGTTTTGGACTAGCGCGCAATGAGCAGTTCTTC.